This T cell receptor beta chain was recorded in a study of cytomegalovirus exposure and HLA in healthy donors. The primer mix had 60 Vbeta and 13 Jbeta primers. TCRdb's table, derived via immunoSEQ multiplex PCR, lists solely in-frame clones and lacks some. The repertoire holds more than 100,000 clones, with about 73% as singletons. V shed 6 bases, J shed 5 bases, and the junction held 10 bases outside the gene matches. Germline CDR1 is SGHRS and CDR2 is YFSETQ. This CDR3 has 14 amino acids. Sequencing was done on a sample of PBMCs. V and J are TRBV5-1 and TRBJ2-7; 8 bases align to TRBD1. The TCR comes from a woman aged 40 to 49 in good health and CMV-seropositive. The DNA of the CDR3 is TGCGCCAGCACCGAGGCAGGGGGCATCGACGAGCAGTACTTC. It yields the protein CASTEAGGIDEQYF.